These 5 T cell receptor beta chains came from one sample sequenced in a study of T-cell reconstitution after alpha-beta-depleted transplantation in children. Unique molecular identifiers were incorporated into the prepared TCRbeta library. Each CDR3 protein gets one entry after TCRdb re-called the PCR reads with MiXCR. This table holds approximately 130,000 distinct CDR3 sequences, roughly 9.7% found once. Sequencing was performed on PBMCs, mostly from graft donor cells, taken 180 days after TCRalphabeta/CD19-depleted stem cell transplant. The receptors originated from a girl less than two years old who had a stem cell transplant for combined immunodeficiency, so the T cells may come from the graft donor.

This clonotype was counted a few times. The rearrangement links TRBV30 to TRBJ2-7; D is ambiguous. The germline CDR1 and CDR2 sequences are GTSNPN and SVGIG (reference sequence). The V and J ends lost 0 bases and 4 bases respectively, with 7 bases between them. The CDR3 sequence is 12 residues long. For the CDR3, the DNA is TGTGCCTGGAGTGTACAAGGATACGAGCAGTACTTC. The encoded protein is CAWSVQGYEQYF.

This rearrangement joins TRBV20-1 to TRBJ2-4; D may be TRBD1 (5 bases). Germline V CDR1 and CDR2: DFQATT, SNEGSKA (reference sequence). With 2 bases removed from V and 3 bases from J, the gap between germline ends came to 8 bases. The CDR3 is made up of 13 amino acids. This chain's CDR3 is CSARQGFKNIQYF. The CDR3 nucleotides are TGCAGTGCTAGACAGGGTTTCAAAAACATTCAGTACTTC.

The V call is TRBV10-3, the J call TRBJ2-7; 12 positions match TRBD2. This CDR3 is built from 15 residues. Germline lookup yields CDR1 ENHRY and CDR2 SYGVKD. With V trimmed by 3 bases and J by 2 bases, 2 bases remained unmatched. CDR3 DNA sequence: TGTGCCATCAGTGATGGACTAGCGGGGACCTACGAGCAGTACTTC. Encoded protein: CAISDGLAGTYEQYF.

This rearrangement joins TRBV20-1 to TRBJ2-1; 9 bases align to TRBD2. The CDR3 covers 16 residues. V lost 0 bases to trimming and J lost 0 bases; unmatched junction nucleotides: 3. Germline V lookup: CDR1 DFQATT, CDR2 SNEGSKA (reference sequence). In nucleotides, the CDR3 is TGCAGTGCTAGAGATAGCGGGGGAAGCTCCTACAATGAGCAGTTCTTC. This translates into CSARDSGGSSYNEQFF.

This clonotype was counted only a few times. The CDR3, as DNA: TGTGCCAGCAGTGACCGGGACAGGGAGGGGGGCTACACCTTC. It yields the protein CASSDRDREGGYTF. The chain joins TRBV27 to TRBJ1-2, with TRBD1 matching over 9 bases. Germline CDR1 MNHEY, CDR2 SMNVEV (reference sequence). This CDR3 is built from 14 residues. The J segment lost 8 bases and the V segment lost 5 bases, leaving 9 bases of the junction unmatched.